The clone carrying this T cell receptor beta chain was counted a few times. The data stem from a study of T and B cells in COVID-19 patients. About the research overall: The recovered patients had mostly mild to moderate COVID-19 with outpatient management.

From blood, about 240-500 ng of genomic DNA served as TRB template. Trimming stripped 2 bases from V and 2 bases from J, with 16 bases between. This CDR3 contains 17 residues. The germline V gene encodes CDR1 MNHEY and CDR2 SVGAGI. Multiplex PCR with BIOMED2 TRB-A/B primer pools amplified TRB rearrangements. TCRdb reprocessed the multiplex PCR reads with MiXCR, giving one entry per CDR3 protein. This table has 13,000 or so distinct CDR3 sequences, 28% appearing once. The origin of this receptor is a human donor who had recovered from COVID-19. The chain uses TRBV6-5 and TRBJ1-3, with no clear D. Sample: blood. CDR3: CASSYGRPRGTGNTIYF. CDR3 coding DNA: TGTGCCAGCAGTTACGGACGACCCCGGGGAACTGGAAACACCATATATTTT.